A single sample gave rise to the 29 T cell receptor beta chains below, sequenced in a study of blood T cell repertoires in COVID-19. Generated by immunoSEQ multiplex PCR, the TCRdb table keeps only in-frame clones and is missing some. The data hold 310,000 or so clones, with about nine tenths observed a single time. The sequencing input was peripheral blood. The receptors come from a woman aged 30 to 39 with COVID-19, enrolled during active disease.

The V gene is TRBV28, the J gene TRBJ2-5; tentatively, D is TRBD2 (6 bases). Trimming left V 3 bases short and J 0 bases short, with 8 bases between. There are 14 residues in the CDR3. Germline loops: CDR1 MDHEN, CDR2 SYDVKM. In nucleotides, the CDR3 is TGTGCCAGCAGTTTCGGGGGAGACCAAGAGACCCAGTACTTC. Its protein product is CASSFGGDQETQYF.

Here the CDR3 DNA reads TGTGCCAGCAGCCAAGCTCGACTAGCGGGCCTCGGGGAGACCCAGTACTTC. Residues: CASSQARLAGLGETQYF. This chain connects TRBV3-1 (or the pseudogene TRBV3-2) to TRBJ2-5; the match to TRBD2 covers 10 bases. The V segment lost 1 base and the J segment 5 bases; nucleotides outside the gene matches: 10. The CDR3 length is 17 residues. Per the germline V gene, CDR1 is LGHDT and CDR2 is YNNKEL (reference sequence).

The chain combines TRBV9 with TRBJ1-5; 9 bases agree with TRBD1. The CDR3 has 15 residues. Trimming took 0 bases from V and 7 from J; bases not matched to a gene: 5. The germline CDR1 and CDR2 sequences are SGDLS and YYNGEE. The CDR3 region has the DNA TGTGCCAGCAGCGTAGGGGGGACAGGGCGCCAGCCCCAGCATTTT. Its translation: CASSVGGTGRQPQHF.

V usage is TRBV6-4 and J usage is TRBJ2-3; the match to TRBD2 covers 8 bases. Germline-derived CDR1 and CDR2 are MRHNA and SNTAGT. The CDR3 sequence is 14 residues long. The J segment lost 2 bases and the V segment lost 6 bases, leaving 4 bases of the junction unmatched. The CDR3 region has the DNA TGTGCCAGCAGACTAGCGGCTGACACAGATACGCAGTATTTT. As protein: CASRLAADTDTQYF.

The genes are TRBV5-1 and TRBJ2-5; no clear D. The CDR3 length is 14 residues. In germline, CDR1 is SGHRS, CDR2 YFSETQ. V was pared by 0 bases and J by 1 base, with 7 bases between. CDR3 residues: CASSLATAQETQYF. For the CDR3, the DNA is TGCGCCAGCAGCTTGGCCACAGCCCAAGAGACCCAGTACTTC.

The V and J genes are TRBV7-6 and TRBJ1-2; D may be TRBD1 (6 bases). CDR1 and CDR2 from the germline V gene are SGHVS and FNYEAQ. V dropped 5 bases and J dropped 3 bases, with 16 bases sitting between them. The CDR3 totals 15 residues. CDR3 DNA: TGTGCCAGCAGCCCGGCCCCGGGACAAGACTATGGCTACACCTTC. This encodes CASSPAPGQDYGYTF.

This clone was recorded only once. The DNA is left out, because the CDR3 cannot be placed on it with certainty; the CDR3 is given as TCRdb lists it. The chain links TRBV6-5 to TRBJ2-1; TRBD1 was called by the table and not checked on the DNA. The CDR3 is made up of 16 amino acids, end residues included. The V gene's germline CDR1 is MNHEY and CDR2 SVGAGI. CDR3 sequence: CASSSSGGQGRIEQFF.

V is TRBV5-6 and J is TRBJ2-5; 7 bases are shared with TRBD1. Germline CDR1 SGHDT, CDR2 YYEEEE. Trimming removed 5 bases from V and 5 bases from J; junction bases left unmatched: 15. This CDR3 is 16 amino acids long. The CDR3 region has the DNA TGTGCCAGCAGTTCTGGCCCGACAGGGCGGTTGGAGACCCAGTACTTC. Residues: CASSSGPTGRLETQYF.

J is TRBJ2-1 and V is TRBV7-2; 14 nucleotides align to TRBD2. The germline CDR1 and CDR2 sequences are SGHTA and FQGNSA. Trimming at V came to 2 bases and at J to 8 bases, leaving 2 bases not matched to a gene. The CDR3 runs to 15 residues. The CDR3 spells CASSLRGLAGDEQFF. DNA of the CDR3: TGTGCCAGCAGCTTACGGGGACTAGCGGGAGATGAGCAGTTCTTC.

The table lists this clone with a few counts. The gene calls are TRBV11-3 and TRBJ2-1, with 9 bases that match TRBD1. Germline V gives CDR1 SGHNT, CDR2 YENEEA. Unmatched junction bases numbered 13, after V lost 5 bases and J lost 8 bases. The CDR3 has 16 amino acids. Here the CDR3 DNA reads TGTGCCAGCAGCCCTGGGACAGGGAGGATTATCGATGAGCAGTTCTTC. Protein sequence: CASSPGTGRIIDEQFF.

V and J are TRBV19 and TRBJ2-1; D may be TRBD2 (6 bases). Between the trimmed V and J ends, which lost 8 bases and 6 bases, there was a span of 14 bases. The CDR3 length is 13 residues. CDR1 LNHDA and CDR2 SQIVND come from the germline V gene (reference sequence). CDR3 amino acids: CASSQGGFNEQFF. As DNA, the CDR3 is TGTGCCAGTTCCCAGGGAGGATTCAATGAGCAGTTCTTC.

V usage is TRBV19 and J usage is TRBJ2-2, with TRBD2 matching 14 bases. The V gene end was trimmed by 4 bases and the J gene end by 4 bases; junction bases not matched to a gene: 5. CDR3 length equals 17 residues. Germline CDR1 reads LNHDA; CDR2 reads SQIVND (reference sequence). The CDR3 protein is CASSRGLAGVGTGELFF. The CDR3 DNA reads TGTGCCAGTAGTAGGGGACTAGCGGGAGTGGGCACCGGGGAGCTGTTTTTT. Supplemented by reference TRBV19 and TRBJ2-2, the full variable domain reads DGGITQSPKYLFRKEGQNVTLSCEQNLNHDAMYWYRQDPGQGLRLIYYSQIVNDFQKGDIAEGYSVSREKKESFPLTVTSAQKNPTAFYLCASSRGLAGVGTGELFFGEGSRLTVL.

The rearrangement uses TRBV18 and TRBJ2-1, with TRBD2 matching 12 bases. Per germline, CDR1 KGHSH and CDR2 LQKENI. V lost 3 bases and J lost 8; bases outside the gene matches: 5. The CDR3 is 15 residues long. The CDR3 DNA reads as TGTGCCAGCTCACCCGGACTAGCGGGAACACATGAGCAGTTCTTC. This sequence encodes CASSPGLAGTHEQFF.

This clone has just one count. This chain links TRBV5-6 with TRBJ2-1; 7 nucleotides align to TRBD2. Germline V CDR1 and CDR2: SGHDT, YYEEEE. The ends lost 0 bases at V and 12 bases at J; junction bases unmatched: 15. This CDR3 has 16 residues. This chain's CDR3 is CASSLGLAVSPMGQFF. The CDR3 DNA is TGTGCCAGCAGCTTGGGCCTAGCGGTATCCCCAATGGGGCAGTTCTTC.

This chain uses TRBV6-5 with TRBJ2-7, with D tentatively TRBD1 (7 bases). The CDR3 totals 12 residues. V dropped 9 bases and J dropped 5 bases, with 14 bases sitting between them. The germline CDR1 and CDR2 sequences are MNHEY and SVGAGI. Here the CDR3 DNA reads TGTGCCAGTTGGAGGGGGCCGAACGAGCAGTACTTC. Translated, it gives CASWRGPNEQYF.

The V and J genes are TRBV7-9 and TRBJ2-1; 8 bases match TRBD2. J lost 1 base, V lost 4 bases, and 12 bases had no gene match. The CDR3 contains 18 residues. CDR1 and CDR2 from the germline V gene are SEHNR and FQNEAQ (reference sequence). CDR3 in DNA: TGTGCCAGCAGCTGGGGTCTAGCGGGTAGCCCATCCTACAATGAGCAGTTCTTC. This codes for CASSWGLAGSPSYNEQFF.

A single count supports this clone. The chain uses TRBV6-5 and TRBJ2-1; no clear D gene. CDR3 length: 15 residues. With 0 bases removed from V and 7 bases from J, the gap between germline ends came to 13 bases. Per germline, CDR1 MNHEY and CDR2 SVGAGI. DNA of the CDR3: TGTGCCAGCAGTTACTCGTTTTATCCTAAGAATGAGCAGTTCTTC. It encodes CASSYSFYPKNEQFF.

This CDR3 is CASSPPRSRDFRNGNQPQHF. The CDR3 DNA is TGTGCCAGCAGTCCCCCCAGGTCCCGGGACTTCAGAAATGGGAATCAGCCCCAGCATTTT. The V gene is TRBV6-6, the J gene TRBJ1-5; D may be TRBD1 (5 bases). Germline V gene lookup returns CDR1 MNHNY and CDR2 SVGAGI (reference sequence). There are 20 residues in the CDR3. V was shortened by 5 bases and J by 4 bases, with 30 bases between the two germline ends.

V and J are TRBV5-6 and TRBJ1-1, with a weak D call TRBD1 (5 bases). The CDR3 loop spans 15 amino acids. In germline, CDR1 is SGHDT, CDR2 YYEEEE. Between the trimmed V and J ends, which lost 4 bases and 6 bases, there was a span of 19 bases. The CDR3 sequence: CASSTLGGTPPEAFF. Here the CDR3 DNA reads TGTGCCAGCAGCACCTTAGGAGGGACTCCTCCTGAAGCTTTCTTT.

This clone was seen just once. V gene TRBV29-1 combines with J gene TRBJ2-3, with TRBD1 matching 9 bases. CDR1 is SQVTM and CDR2 is ANQGSEA in the germline V gene. This CDR3 region has 14 residues. After removal of 4 bases from V and 1 base from J, the junction contained 3 bases not matched to a gene. The CDR3 DNA reads as TGCAGCGTTGTGGACAGGGGCGGCACAGATACGCAGTATTTT. It encodes CSVVDRGGTDTQYF.

As to this clone: Distinct nucleotide sequences in the sample also encode this CDR3. The gene calls are TRBV30 and TRBJ1-4, with a possible D match to TRBD1 (5 bases). The length of the CDR3 is 13 residues. V lost 3 bases and J 6 bases, leaving 11 bases between the germline ends. From germline, CDR1 is GTSNPN and CDR2 SVGIG (reference sequence). The CDR3 region is CAWRGGLDEKLFF. The CDR3 nucleotides read TGTGCCTGGAGGGGGGGTTTGGATGAAAAACTGTTTTTT.

The rearrangement joins TRBV5-1 to TRBJ2-3, with D unclear. V lost 1 base, J lost 5 bases, and 5 bases lay in between. Germline CDR1 and CDR2: SGHRS and YFSETQ. The CDR3 runs 12 residues. CDR3 nucleotides: TGCGCCAGCAGCTTGACTGAAGATACGCAGTATTTT. This sequence encodes CASSLTEDTQYF.

This chain uses TRBV19 with TRBJ2-1; TRBD2 matches at 16 bases. CDR1 LNHDA and CDR2 SQIVND come from the germline V gene (reference sequence). V lost 4 bases and J lost 6; bases outside the gene matches: 6. The CDR3 loop spans 17 amino acids. The CDR3 here is CASSTSGTSGRANEQFF. The CDR3 DNA sequence: TGTGCCAGTAGTACATCCGGGACTAGCGGGAGGGCCAATGAGCAGTTCTTC.

The genes are TRBV19 and TRBJ1-6, with TRBD1 as a possible D gene (6 bases). Looked up from germline, CDR1 is LNHDA and CDR2 is SQIVND (reference sequence). This CDR3 has 14 amino acids. Trimming took 1 base from V and 10 from J, leaving 11 bases between them. The CDR3 here is CASSIGQARSPLHF. The CDR3 DNA sequence: TGTGCCAGTAGTATAGGACAGGCTCGGTCACCCCTCCACTTT.

The chain couples TRBV9 to TRBJ1-1; tentatively, D is TRBD1 (6 bases). V shed 7 bases and J shed 3 bases, with 13 bases lying between them. The CDR3 consists of 13 residues. Germline CDR1 is SGDLS and CDR2 is YYNGEE. CDR3 nucleotides: TGTGCCAGCTCAACAGGGAAATACACTGAAGCTTTCTTT. Translated: CASSTGKYTEAFF.

V and J are TRBV19 and TRBJ2-7; TRBD1 agrees at 7 bases. The CDR3 is 15 residues long. Germline values: CDR1 LNHDA, CDR2 SQIVND (reference sequence). V lost 6 bases, J lost 4 bases, and 12 bases stayed unmatched. The CDR3 reads CASSDPRTGRYEQYF. In DNA form, the CDR3 reads TGTGCCAGTAGCGATCCTCGGACAGGCCGGTACGAGCAGTACTTC.

This clone was found a few times. The CDR3: CASSLIRGRNTEAFF. DNA for the CDR3: TGTGCCAGCAGCTTAATTAGGGGGCGAAACACTGAAGCTTTCTTT. The chain is built from TRBV7-9 and TRBJ1-1, with 7 bases lining up with TRBD1. With V trimmed by 2 bases and J by 2 bases, 5 bases remained unmatched. CDR3 length equals 15 residues. Germline CDR1 SEHNR, CDR2 FQNEAQ (reference sequence).

About this clone itself: Different DNA sequences within this sample yield the same CDR3. The V call is TRBV9, the J call TRBJ2-2, with D possibly TRBD2 on 5 matching bases. The CDR3 sequence is 13 residues long. The germline gives CDR1 SGDLS, CDR2 YYNGEE. Trimming left V 2 bases short and J 4 bases short, with 6 bases between. The CDR3 region has the DNA TGTGCCAGCAGCGTCGGAGGCACCGGGGAGCTGTTTTTT. Translated: CASSVGGTGELFF. The complete variable domain, with remaining parts taken from reference TRBV9 and TRBJ2-2, reads DSGVTQTPKHLITATGQRVTLRCSPRSGDLSVYWYQQSLDQGLQFLIQYYNGEERAKGNILERFSAQQFPDLHSELNLSSLELGDSALYFCASSVGGTGELFFGEGSRLTVL.

This rearrangement joins TRBV28 to TRBJ2-5, with 8 bases fitting TRBD2. V lost 5 bases and J lost 5; bases outside the gene matches: 10. Germline V gene lookup returns CDR1 MDHEN and CDR2 SYDVKM. The CDR3 has 15 amino acids. The CDR3 coding sequence is TGTGCCAGCAGTCCCCCCAGCGGGAGTGGGGAGACCCAGTACTTC. Protein: CASSPPSGSGETQYF.